This entry describes one T cell receptor beta chain. This record belongs to a study of control samples from healthy donors and cancer patients. Trimming cost V 3 bases and J 0 bases, with 17 bases left between them. Germline V lookup: CDR1 SGHRS, CDR2 YFSETQ. The CDR3 extends over 17 amino acids. Method: immunoSEQ multiplex PCR; TCRdb's copy keeps in-frame clones and lacks some. Of around 110,000 clones detected, roughly 91% appear once; the ten largest clones hold 2% to 2.5%. The sequence came from a woman aged 70-85 years in good health. The sequenced sample was blood. The chain is built from TRBV5-1 and TRBJ2-3; possibly TRBD2 for D (6 bases). The CDR3 protein is CASSSHLADLSTDTQYF. CDR3 DNA sequence: TGCGCCAGCAGCTCCCATTTAGCGGACCTAAGCACAGATACGCAGTATTTT.